These 3 T cell receptor beta chains originate from one sample sequenced in a study of blood T cell repertoires in COVID-19. Clones were read by immunoSEQ multiplex PCR, and TCRdb kept only the in-frame ones, dropping some. The table has around 70,000 clones, about four fifths seen once. Sequencing was done on a sample of peripheral blood. The receptors derive from a man between 65 and 80 years old who had recovered from COVID-19.

The CDR3 loop is CDIHPGGISYEQYF. The CDR3 bases are TGTGATATTCACCCAGGGGGCATTAGCTACGAGCAGTACTTC. V and J are TRBV21-1 and TRBJ2-7; TRBD1, the table's D call, lacks a check against the DNA. TRBV21-1 is noted as a pseudogene. This CDR3 region has 14 residues.

J is TRBJ1-1 and V is TRBV5-5; no definite D call. Germline-derived CDR1 and CDR2 are SGHKS and YYEKEE (reference sequence). Trimming took 1 base from V and 2 from J, leaving 15 bases between them. The CDR3 contains 16 residues. CDR3: CASSLSGGPINTEAFF. The CDR3 DNA follows: TGTGCCAGCAGCTTGAGTGGCGGGCCAATAAACACTGAAGCTTTCTTT.

The CDR3 is CASSSLRDGYTF. The DNA of the CDR3 is TGTGCCAGCAGCTCCCTCAGGGATGGCTACACCTTC. The chain links TRBV7-2 to TRBJ1-2; D possibly corresponds to TRBD1 (5 bases). The CDR3 has 12 amino acids. The V and J ends lost 4 bases and 6 bases respectively, with 9 bases between them. The germline V gene has CDR1 SGHTA and CDR2 FQGNSA.